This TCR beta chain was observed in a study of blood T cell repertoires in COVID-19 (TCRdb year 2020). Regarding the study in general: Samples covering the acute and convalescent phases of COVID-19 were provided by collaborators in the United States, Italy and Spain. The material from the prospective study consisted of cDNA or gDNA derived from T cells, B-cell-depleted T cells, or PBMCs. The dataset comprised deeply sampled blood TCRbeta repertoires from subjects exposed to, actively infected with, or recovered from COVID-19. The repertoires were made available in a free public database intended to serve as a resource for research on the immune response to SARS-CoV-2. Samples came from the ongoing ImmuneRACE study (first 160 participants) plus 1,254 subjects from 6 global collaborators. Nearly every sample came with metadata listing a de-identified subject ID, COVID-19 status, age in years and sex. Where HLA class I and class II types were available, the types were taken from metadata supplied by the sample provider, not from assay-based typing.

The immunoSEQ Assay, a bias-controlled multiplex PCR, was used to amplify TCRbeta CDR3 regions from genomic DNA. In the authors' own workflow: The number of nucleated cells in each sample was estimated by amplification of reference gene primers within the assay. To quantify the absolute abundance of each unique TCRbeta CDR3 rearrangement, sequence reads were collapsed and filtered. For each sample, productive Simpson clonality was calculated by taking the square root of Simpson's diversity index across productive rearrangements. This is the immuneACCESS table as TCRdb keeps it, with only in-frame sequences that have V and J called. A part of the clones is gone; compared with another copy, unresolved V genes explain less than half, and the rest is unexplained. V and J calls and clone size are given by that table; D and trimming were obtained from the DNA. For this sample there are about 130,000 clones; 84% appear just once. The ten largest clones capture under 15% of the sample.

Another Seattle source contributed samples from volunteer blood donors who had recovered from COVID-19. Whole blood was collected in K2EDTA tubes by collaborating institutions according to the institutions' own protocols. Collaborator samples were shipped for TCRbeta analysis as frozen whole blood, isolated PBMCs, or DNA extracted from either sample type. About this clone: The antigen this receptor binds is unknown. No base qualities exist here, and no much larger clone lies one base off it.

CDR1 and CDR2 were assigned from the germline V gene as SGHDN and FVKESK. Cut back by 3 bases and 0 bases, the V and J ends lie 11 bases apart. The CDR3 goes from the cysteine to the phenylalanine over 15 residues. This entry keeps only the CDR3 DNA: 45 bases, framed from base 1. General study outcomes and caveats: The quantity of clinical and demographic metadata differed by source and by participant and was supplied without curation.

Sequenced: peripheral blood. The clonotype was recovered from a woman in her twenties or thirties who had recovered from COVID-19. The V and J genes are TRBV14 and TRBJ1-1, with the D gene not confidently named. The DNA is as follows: TGTGCCAGCAGCCAGCTGTACGAGCTGAACACTGAAGCTTTCTTT. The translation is CASSQLYELNTEAFF.